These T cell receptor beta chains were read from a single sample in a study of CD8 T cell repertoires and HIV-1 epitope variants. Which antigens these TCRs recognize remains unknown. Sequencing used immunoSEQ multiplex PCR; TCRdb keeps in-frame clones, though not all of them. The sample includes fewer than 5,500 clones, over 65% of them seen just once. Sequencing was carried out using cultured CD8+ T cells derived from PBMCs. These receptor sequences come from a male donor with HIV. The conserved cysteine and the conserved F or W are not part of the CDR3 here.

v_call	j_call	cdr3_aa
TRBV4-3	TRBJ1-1	ASSQDYIDRDTEAF
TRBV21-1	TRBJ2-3	ASSEPGIALEPIGTDTQY
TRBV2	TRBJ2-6	ASSDGTTSGANVLT
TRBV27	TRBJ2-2	ASSPGQLTYTGELF
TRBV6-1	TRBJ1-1	ASTREGRTEAF
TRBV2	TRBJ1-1	ASSIWPGQGNTEAF
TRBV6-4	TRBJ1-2	ASIEDRGIPPNYGYT
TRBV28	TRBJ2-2	ASSLAAGASTGELF
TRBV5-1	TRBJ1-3	ASSLMGQPLSGNTIY
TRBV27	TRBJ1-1	ASRVANTNTEAF
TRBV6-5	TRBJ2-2	ASSSKREEVTGELF
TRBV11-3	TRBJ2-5	ASSSTGGAQETQY
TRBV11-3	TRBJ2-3	ASSSPLEGQY
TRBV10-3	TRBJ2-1	AISESNNEQF
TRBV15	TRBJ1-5	ATSNSGQGNQPQH
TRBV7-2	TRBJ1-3	ASSPSGASGNTIY
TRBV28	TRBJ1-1	ASSFQGQKDTEAF
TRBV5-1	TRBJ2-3	ASSFGQGGTDTQY
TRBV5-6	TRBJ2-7	ASSFSPDSSYEQY
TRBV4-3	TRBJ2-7	ASSPGQVPYEQY
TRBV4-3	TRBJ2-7	ASSQEAGTSNYEQY
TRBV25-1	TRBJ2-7	ASSAGRGVEQY
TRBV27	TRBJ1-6	ASSSGTALH